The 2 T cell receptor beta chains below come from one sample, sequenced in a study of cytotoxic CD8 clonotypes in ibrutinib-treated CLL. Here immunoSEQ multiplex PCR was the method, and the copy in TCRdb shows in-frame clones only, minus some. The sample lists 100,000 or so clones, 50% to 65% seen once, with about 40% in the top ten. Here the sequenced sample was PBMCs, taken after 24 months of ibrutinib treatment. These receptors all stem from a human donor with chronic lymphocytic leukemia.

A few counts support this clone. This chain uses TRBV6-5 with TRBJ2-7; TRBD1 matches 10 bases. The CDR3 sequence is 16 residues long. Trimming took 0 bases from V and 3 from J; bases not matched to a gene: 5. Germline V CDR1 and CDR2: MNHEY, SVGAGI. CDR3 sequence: CASSYSGDRGFYEQYF. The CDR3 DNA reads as TGTGCCAGCAGTTACTCAGGGGACAGGGGATTCTACGAGCAGTACTTC.

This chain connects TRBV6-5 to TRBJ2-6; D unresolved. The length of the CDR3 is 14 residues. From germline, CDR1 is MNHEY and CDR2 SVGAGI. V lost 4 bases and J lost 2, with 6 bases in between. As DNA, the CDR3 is TGTGCCAGCAGTTTGAGAGCTGGGGCCAACGTCCTGACTTTC. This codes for CASSLRAGANVLTF.